This T cell receptor (beta chain) was identified in a study of technical replicates of blood from several donors. Germline loops: CDR1 SGHRS, CDR2 YFSETQ. The CDR3 contains 13 residues. The V end was cut by 4 bases, the J end by 3 bases, with 10 bases between. The repertoire was sequenced with immunoSEQ multiplex PCR; TCRdb's copy has only in-frame clones and lacks some. The data hold 60,000 to 90,000 clones, with around 95% observed a single time. Sequenced material: T cells isolated from PBMCs. The source of this sequence is a human donor in good health. V and J are TRBV5-1 and TRBJ2-5; D perhaps matches TRBD1 (5 bases). The CDR3, as DNA: TGCGCCAGCAGCCTCAGGGTGGAAGAGACCCAGTACTTC. It codes for CASSLRVEETQYF.